The T cell receptor gamma chain described here comes from a study of intestinal T cells in coeliac disease. Using around 200 ng of biopsy DNA, TRG was amplified with LymphoTrack primers. With CATT, TCRdb re-called clones from the multiplex PCR reads. The sample has around 900 gamma-chain clones, about half seen once. For this clone: Its matching antigen is unknown.

Study-wide results and limits: Using TRD kmers, classification was 22 of 22 correct; leave-one-out accuracy reportedly 91%.

Each case's genomic DNA was extracted from ten approximately 5.1-µm formalin-fixed paraffin-embedded scrolls. V lost 5 bases to trimming and J lost 3 bases; unmatched junction nucleotides: 13. Germline lookup yields CDR1 VENAVY and CDR2 YDSYNSRV. CDR3 size: 15 residues. Sample: a duodenal biopsy. The TCR sequence derives from a human donor with celiac disease. This chain joins TRGV8 and TRGJ1 or TRGJ2. This CDR3 reads CATWVYRLFYYKKLF. In nucleotides, the CDR3 is TGTGCCACCTGGGTATATAGGCTCTTTTATTATAAGAAACTCTTT.